These 17 T cell receptor beta chains came from one sample sequenced in a study of blood T cell repertoires in COVID-19. Produced via immunoSEQ multiplex PCR; TCRdb's table is partial and in-frame only. Altogether about 400,000 clones are present, over 75% being singletons, with the ten largest covering around 2.1%. The sequencing sample was made of PBMCs or T cells enriched from blood (not recorded which). These receptor sequences come from a woman aged 40 to 50 with acute COVID-19.

This clone was counted a single time. In DNA, the CDR3 is TGTGCCAGCGGAGGGGTGGACTATGGCTACACCTTC. Translating it yields CASGGVDYGYTF. This chain connects TRBV2 to TRBJ1-2, with a possible D match to TRBD1 (5 bases). Germline lookup yields CDR1 SNHLY and CDR2 FYNNEI. CDR3 length equals 12 residues. Trimming left V 8 bases short and J 3 bases short, with 10 bases between.

Only one count was recorded for this clone. The rearrangement uses TRBV5-6 and TRBJ2-7; D is perhaps TRBD1 (5 bases). With 7 bases removed from V and 5 bases from J, the gap between germline ends came to 13 bases. This CDR3 has 12 amino acids. The germline V gene has CDR1 SGHDT and CDR2 YYEEEE. The CDR3 DNA follows: TGTGCCAGCCAAGATTGGGGCGACGAGCAGTACTTC. Amino acid sequence: CASQDWGDEQYF.

The chain joins TRBV5-1 to TRBJ1-2; 8 bases fit TRBD1. V shed 0 bases and J 7 bases; nucleotides not matched to a gene: 8. This CDR3 comprises 15 residues. Per the germline V gene, CDR1 is SGHRS and CDR2 is YFSETQ. The DNA of the CDR3 is TGCGCCAGCAGCTTGGAGAACAGGGGGTATTCTGGCTACACCTTC. This codes for CASSLENRGYSGYTF.

In its sample, this clone was seen a few times. The chain couples TRBV27 to TRBJ2-7; 7 bases match TRBD2. Trimming cost V 4 bases and J 4 bases; bases outside gene matches: 10. Germline V lookup: CDR1 MNHEY, CDR2 SMNVEV (reference sequence). The CDR3 runs 15 residues. CDR3 sequence reads: CASSSPERGRYEQYF. The CDR3, as DNA: TGTGCCAGCAGTTCCCCGGAGCGGGGCAGATACGAGCAGTACTTC.

V and J are TRBV4-2 and TRBJ2-5, with a weak D call TRBD2 (5 bases). Trimming pared 0 bases from V and 5 bases from J, leaving 10 bases between. This CDR3 contains 14 residues. In germline, CDR1 is LGHNA, CDR2 YNFKEQ. The CDR3 is CASSQDGVEETQYF. CDR3 sequence (DNA): TGTGCCAGCAGCCAAGACGGGGTTGAGGAGACCCAGTACTTC.

The genes are TRBV5-4 and TRBJ1-2; 7 nucleotides line up with TRBD1. This CDR3 has 16 residues. Trimming removed 0 bases from V and 4 bases from J; junction bases left unmatched: 9. The germline CDR1 and CDR2 sequences are SGHNT and YYREEE (reference sequence). The CDR3 region has the DNA TGTGCCAGCAGCTTGGCCGGTGGAGGGGGCGGCTATGGCTACACCTTC. Amino acids: CASSLAGGGGGYGYTF.

The genes are TRBV2 and TRBJ2-3; D ambiguous. Trimming took 1 base from V and 0 from J, leaving 8 bases between them. The CDR3 spans 15 residues. The germline V gene has CDR1 SNHLY and CDR2 FYNNEI. CDR3 coding DNA: TGTGCCAGCAGTGAAGGCAGGCCTAGCACAGATACGCAGTATTTT. Its translation: CASSEGRPSTDTQYF.

V is TRBV7-8 and J is TRBJ1-1; 9 bases line up with TRBD1. Per germline, CDR1 SGHVS and CDR2 FQNEAQ. The CDR3 spans 16 residues. V dropped 5 bases and J dropped 1; count of bases not matched to a gene: 8. Here the CDR3 reads CASSGDRDRANTEAFF. The CDR3 bases are TGTGCCAGCAGCGGGGACCGGGACAGGGCGAACACTGAAGCTTTCTTT.

This chain links TRBV14 with TRBJ2-7, with D perhaps matching TRBD1 (6 bases). The V gene's germline CDR1 is SGHDN and CDR2 FVKESK. The CDR3 extends over 14 amino acids. The ends were cut back, 4 bases at V and 2 bases at J, with 12 bases in the middle. The CDR3 spells CASSRIGGAYEQYF. The CDR3 region has the DNA TGTGCCAGCAGCCGGATAGGGGGTGCCTACGAGCAGTACTTC.

The J gene is TRBJ1-1, the V gene TRBV5-1; D not certain. The germline gives CDR1 SGHRS, CDR2 YFSETQ. V dropped 6 bases and J dropped 0 bases, with 12 bases sitting between them. This CDR3 has 14 residues. For the CDR3, the DNA is TGCGCCAGCAAAGCCACGGGGATGAACACTGAAGCTTTCTTT. Translation: CASKATGMNTEAFF.

This clone came up a few times. The CDR3 is CASSPGQGAIGELFF. The CDR3 DNA sequence: TGTGCCAGCAGCCCCGGACAGGGGGCCATCGGGGAGCTGTTTTTT. The chain has TRBV5-4 and TRBJ2-2; 11 nucleotides match TRBD1. J lost 7 bases, V lost 4 bases, and 6 bases had no gene match. The CDR3 totals 15 residues. Germline V lookup: CDR1 SGHNT, CDR2 YYREEE (reference sequence).

The V call is TRBV15, the J call TRBJ1-5, with D possibly being TRBD1 (5 bases). CDR1 and CDR2 (germline): LNHNV, YYDKDF (reference sequence). The CDR3 runs 12 residues. V was clipped by 11 bases and J by 6 bases, with 14 bases between them. Here the CDR3 reads CASGGRGQPQHF. In DNA form, the CDR3 reads TGTGCCTCCGGGGGTCGTGGTCAGCCCCAGCATTTT.

The gene calls are TRBV3-1 (or the pseudogene TRBV3-2) and TRBJ2-3; 12 bases agree with TRBD2. J gave up 5 bases and V 0 bases, and 12 bases lay outside the gene matches. The CDR3 has 19 residues. Germline values: CDR1 LGHDT, CDR2 YNNKEL (reference sequence). CDR3 in DNA: TGTGCCAGCAGCCAAGAAATGGGTCGGACTAGCGGGGTGTTAGATACGCAGTATTTT. Protein: CASSQEMGRTSGVLDTQYF.

This chain joins TRBV7-9 and TRBJ1-5; D not certain. With 3 bases removed from V and 1 base from J, the gap between germline ends came to 10 bases. Germline assignment: CDR1 SEHNR and CDR2 FQNEAQ (reference sequence). The CDR3 has 15 amino acids. The CDR3 coding sequence is TGTGCCAGCAGCTTCGAGGGTGGAAGCAATCAGCCCCAGCATTTT. This translates into CASSFEGGSNQPQHF. The complete variable domain, with remaining parts taken from reference TRBV7-9 and TRBJ1-5, reads DTGVSQNPRHKITKRGQNVTFRCDPISEHNRLYWYRQTLGQGPEFLTYFQNEAQLEKSRLLSDRFSAERPKGSFSTLEIQRTEQGDSAMYLCASSFEGGSNQPQHFGDGTRLSIL.

The CDR3 loop reads CASTRGYGYTF. The DNA for the CDR3 is TGTGCCAGCACCAGGGGCTATGGCTACACCTTC. The chain combines TRBV6-5 with TRBJ1-2; D might be TRBD1 (6 bases). Trimming took off 7 bases at V and 4 bases at J, with 7 bases between the two ends. This CDR3 has 11 residues. CDR1 and CDR2 (germline): MNHEY, SVGAGI.

The V and J genes are TRBV24-1 and TRBJ2-3, with 10 bases identical to TRBD2. The CDR3 spans 13 residues. V dropped 4 bases and J dropped 10; count of bases not matched to a gene: 4. Germline-derived CDR1 and CDR2 are KGHDR and SFDVKD. The CDR3 DNA follows: TGTGCCACCAGTGAAGTAGCGGGGGGCCCGCAGTATTTT. The encoded protein is CATSEVAGGPQYF.

The chain joins TRBV5-1 to TRBJ2-5; the D gene is possibly TRBD2 (7 bases). Per germline, CDR1 SGHRS and CDR2 YFSETQ. The V end was cut by 5 bases, the J end by 2 bases, with 16 bases between. This CDR3 is built from 15 residues. CDR3 region: CASSNRGAGQETQYF. The DNA of the CDR3 is TGCGCCAGCAGTAATCGGGGGGCTGGACAAGAGACCCAGTACTTC. Together with reference TRBV5-1 and TRBJ2-5, the CDR3 gives the full variable domain: KAGVTQTPRYLIKTRGQQVTLSCSPISGHRSVSWYQQTPGQGLQFLFEYFSETQRNKGNFPGRFSGRQFSNSRSEMNVSTLELGDSALYLCASSNRGAGQETQYFGPGTRLLVL.